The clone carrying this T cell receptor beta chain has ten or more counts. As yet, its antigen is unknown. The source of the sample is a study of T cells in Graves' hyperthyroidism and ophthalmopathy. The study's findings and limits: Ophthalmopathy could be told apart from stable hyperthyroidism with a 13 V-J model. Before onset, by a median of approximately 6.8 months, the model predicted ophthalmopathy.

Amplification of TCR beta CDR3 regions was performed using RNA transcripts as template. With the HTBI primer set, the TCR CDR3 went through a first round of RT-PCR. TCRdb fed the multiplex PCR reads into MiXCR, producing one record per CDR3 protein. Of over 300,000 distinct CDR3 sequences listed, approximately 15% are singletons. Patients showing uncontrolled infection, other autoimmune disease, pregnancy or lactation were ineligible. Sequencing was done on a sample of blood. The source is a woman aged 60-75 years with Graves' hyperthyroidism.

As DNA, the CDR3 is TGTGCCAGCAGTGAATTTTTCGTAGGACAGGGGCGCGGAAACACCATATATTTT. It specifies CASSEFFVGQGRGNTIYF. V usage is TRBV2 and J usage is TRBJ1-3; 9 bases fit TRBD1. This CDR3 comprises 18 residues. Germline V lookup: CDR1 SNHLY, CDR2 FYNNEI. With V trimmed by 2 bases and J by 4 bases, 12 bases remained unmatched.